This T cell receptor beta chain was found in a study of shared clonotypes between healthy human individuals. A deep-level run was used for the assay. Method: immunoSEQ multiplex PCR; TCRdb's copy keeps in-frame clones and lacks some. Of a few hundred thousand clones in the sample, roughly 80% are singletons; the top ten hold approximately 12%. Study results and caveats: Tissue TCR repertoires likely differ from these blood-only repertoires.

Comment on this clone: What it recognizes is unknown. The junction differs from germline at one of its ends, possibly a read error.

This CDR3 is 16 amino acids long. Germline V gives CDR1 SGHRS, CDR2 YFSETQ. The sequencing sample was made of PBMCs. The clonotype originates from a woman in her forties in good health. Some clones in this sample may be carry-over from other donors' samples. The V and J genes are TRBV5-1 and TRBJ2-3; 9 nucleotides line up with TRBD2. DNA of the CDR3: TGCGCCAGCAGCTTGGGCACCGGGACTAGCCTAGATGCGCAGTATTTT. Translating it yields CASSLGTGTSLDAQYF. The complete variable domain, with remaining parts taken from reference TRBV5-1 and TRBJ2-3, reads KAGVTQTPRYLIKTRGQQVTLSCSPISGHRSVSWYQQTPGQGLQFLFEYFSETQRNKGNFPGRFSGRQFSNSRSEMNVSTLELGDSALYLCASSLGTGTSLDAQYFGPGTRLTVL.